This passage covers 20 T cell receptor beta chains from one sample sequenced in a study of blood T cell repertoires in COVID-19. The protocol was immunoSEQ multiplex PCR, while the TCRdb copy is restricted to in-frame clones and leaves out a portion. The sample yields 360,000 or so clones, over 80% seen once. Sequenced: PBMCs or T cells enriched from blood (not recorded which). The receptors were gathered from a woman in her 50s who had recovered from COVID-19.

The rearrangement links TRBV5-8 to TRBJ2-7; 8 bases match TRBD1. In germline, CDR1 is SGHTS, CDR2 YDEGEE. V gave up 0 bases and J gave up 1 base; unmatched junction bases: 3. The CDR3 has 15 amino acids. Here the CDR3 reads CASSLGWTGSYEQYF. As DNA, the CDR3 is TGTGCCAGCAGCTTGGGTTGGACAGGGTCCTACGAGCAGTACTTC.

The CDR3 region is CAWRDRSYYGYTF. In DNA form, the CDR3 reads TGTGCCTGGAGGGACAGGTCCTACTATGGCTACACCTTC. The chain joins TRBV30 to TRBJ1-2; 7 bases map to TRBD1. The CDR3 is made up of 13 amino acids. V shed 3 bases and J 3 bases; nucleotides not matched to a gene: 4. CDR1 and CDR2 (germline): GTSNPN, SVGIG (reference sequence).

The CDR3 region has the DNA TGTGCCAGCAGTATAGGGACAGGGATTACTGAAGCTTTCTTT. Protein product: CASSIGTGITEAFF. The chain has TRBV6-2 or TRBV6-3 and TRBJ1-1, with 9 nucleotides matching TRBD1. There are 14 residues in the CDR3. V was pared by 5 bases and J by 5 bases, with 6 bases of the junction left unmatched. From germline, CDR1 is MNHEY and CDR2 SVGEGT.

The J gene is TRBJ2-2, the V gene TRBV9; TRBD1 matches at 10 bases. The V gene's germline CDR1 is SGDLS and CDR2 YYNGEE. This CDR3 has 16 amino acids. Trimming removed 1 base from V and 5 bases from J; junction bases left unmatched: 5. The CDR3 DNA is TGTGCCAGCAGCGTATTTGGGACAGGGGCTACCGGGGAGCTGTTTTTT. Amino acid sequence: CASSVFGTGATGELFF.

J is TRBJ2-3 and V is TRBV9, with 10 bases that match TRBD1. The V segment lost 6 bases and the J segment 5 bases; nucleotides outside the gene matches: 6. Germline V gene lookup returns CDR1 SGDLS and CDR2 YYNGEE. The CDR3 loop spans 14 amino acids. The CDR3 region is CASNRDRGRDTQYF. CDR3 DNA: TGTGCCAGCAATCGGGACAGGGGCCGAGATACGCAGTATTTT. Full variable domain (outside the CDR3, taken from reference TRBV9 and TRBJ2-3): DSGVTQTPKHLITATGQRVTLRCSPRSGDLSVYWYQQSLDQGLQFLIQYYNGEERAKGNILERFSAQQFPDLHSELNLSSLELGDSALYFCASNRDRGRDTQYFGPGTRLTVL.

The rearrangement joins TRBV5-1 to TRBJ2-3; TRBD1 matches 7 bases. Per the germline V gene, CDR1 is SGHRS and CDR2 is YFSETQ. There are 16 residues in the CDR3. The ends lost 4 bases at V and 2 bases at J; junction bases unmatched: 10. The CDR3 DNA reads TGCGCCAGCAGCCCCTCTGGGACAGAACCCACAGATACGCAGTATTTT. It codes for CASSPSGTEPTDTQYF.

The chain is built from TRBV19 and TRBJ2-7, with 11 bases matching TRBD2. There are 16 residues in the CDR3. Per germline, CDR1 LNHDA and CDR2 SQIVND (reference sequence). Germline trimming cut 5 bases from V and 2 bases from J; bases unmatched to any gene: 8. In DNA form, the CDR3 reads TGTGCCAGTAGTCCAGACCTTAGCGGGGGGGCCTACGAGCAGTACTTC. This encodes CASSPDLSGGAYEQYF.

CDR3 nucleotide sequence: TGTGCCAGCAGCGACAGGGGGGGACTAGCGGGAGACAATGAGCAGTTCTTC. It encodes CASSDRGGLAGDNEQFF. The rearrangement joins TRBV9 to TRBJ2-1; 14 bases line up with TRBD2. The CDR3 runs to 17 residues. V trimming: 3 bases; J trimming: 5 bases; junction bases outside the gene matches: 7. Germline V gene sequence: CDR1 SGDLS, CDR2 YYNGEE.

The V and J genes are TRBV6-5 and TRBJ1-3, with unresolved D. Germline loops: CDR1 MNHEY, CDR2 SVGAGI. This CDR3 spans 16 amino acids. The ends were cut back, 0 bases at V and 4 bases at J, with 13 bases in the middle. DNA of the CDR3: TGTGCCAGCAGTTACTCGATACCGGGTGCCGGAAACACCATATATTTT. Protein sequence: CASSYSIPGAGNTIYF.

V and J are TRBV6-2 or TRBV6-3 and TRBJ1-5; 8 bases line up with TRBD1. J lost 10 bases, V lost 4 bases, and 3 bases had no gene match. Germline V gives CDR1 MNHEY, CDR2 SVGEGT. This CDR3 is 12 amino acids long. CDR3 DNA: TGTGCCAGCAGTTTCCCAGGGGGCCCCCAGCATTTT. It translates to CASSFPGGPQHF.

The chain combines TRBV29-1 with TRBJ1-5, with D possibly being TRBD1 (6 bases). Germline V gene lookup returns CDR1 SQVTM and CDR2 ANQGSEA. The CDR3 is 13 amino acids. V was clipped by 4 bases and J by 2 bases, with 9 bases between them. The CDR3 region is CSVAGGGNQPQHF. Here the CDR3 DNA reads TGCAGCGTTGCGGGGGGCGGCAATCAGCCCCAGCATTTT.

In its sample, this clone was seen a few times. V gene TRBV2 combines with J gene TRBJ2-3; 9 positions agree with TRBD1. This CDR3 contains 18 residues. Germline V gives CDR1 SNHLY, CDR2 FYNNEI. Losses at the gene ends were 6 bases for V and 0 bases for J; bases not matched to a gene: 13. CDR3 sequence (DNA): TGTGCCAGCAGGGGACCGGGACAGGGCTTCCGTAGCACAGATACGCAGTATTTT. Its protein is CASRGPGQGFRSTDTQYF.

The CDR3 DNA is TGTGCCAGTAGTATAGATGCATCTAGCGGCTACGAGCAGTACTTC. Translating it yields CASSIDASSGYEQYF. V is TRBV19 and J is TRBJ2-7, with 7 bases fitting TRBD2. V shed 0 bases and J 3 bases; nucleotides not matched to a gene: 5. The CDR3 totals 15 residues. Germline V gene lookup returns CDR1 LNHDA and CDR2 SQIVND (reference sequence).

Of note for this clone: The same CDR3 also results from other DNA sequences found in this sample. J is TRBJ1-5 and V is TRBV19, with D possibly being TRBD1 (5 bases). In germline, CDR1 is LNHDA, CDR2 SQIVND (reference sequence). This CDR3 is 15 amino acids long. V lost 1 base to trimming and J lost 2 bases, with 9 bases between them. The CDR3 region is CASSIGGGGNQPQHF. The CDR3 bases are TGTGCCAGTAGTATAGGGGGGGGTGGCAATCAGCCCCAGCATTTT.

CDR3 in DNA: TGTGCCAGCAGTCCACGACGAGACGGAGTCCGAACCAATCAGCCCCAGCATTTT. This gives the protein CASSPRRDGVRTNQPQHF. The chain combines TRBV6-6 with TRBJ1-5; D gene ambiguous. Trimming left V 5 bases short and J 3 bases short, with 23 bases between. The CDR3 sequence is 18 residues long. In germline, CDR1 is MNHNY, CDR2 SVGAGI (reference sequence).

This rearrangement joins TRBV6-4 to TRBJ2-4; 7 bases line up with TRBD1. Trimming took 5 bases from V and 7 from J; bases not matched to a gene: 11. Germline assignment: CDR1 MRHNA and CDR2 SNTAGT. This CDR3 comprises 15 residues. CDR3 sequence: CASSPSTGFSNIQYF. As DNA, the CDR3 is TGTGCCAGCAGTCCGTCGACAGGGTTTAGTAACATTCAGTACTTC.

The chain uses TRBV19 and TRBJ1-1; the D is unclear. Germline CDR1 reads LNHDA; CDR2 reads SQIVND (reference sequence). Trimming removed 4 bases at V and 6 bases at J, with 9 bases between. The CDR3 sequence is 12 residues long. The CDR3 reads CASSRSAAEAFF. As DNA, the CDR3 is TGTGCCAGTAGTAGATCAGCGGCTGAAGCTTTCTTT.

The chain recombines TRBV6-4 with TRBJ2-2, with 9 bases aligning to TRBD1. Germline values: CDR1 MRHNA, CDR2 SNTAGT. J lost 6 bases, V lost 6 bases, and 5 bases had no gene match. This CDR3 region has 14 residues. CDR3 sequence: CASRDRGLPGELFF. The CDR3 DNA reads TGTGCCAGCAGGGACAGGGGTCTTCCCGGGGAGCTGTTTTTT.

The CDR3 coding sequence is TGTGCCAGCAGCTTGGGACAGGGTATTTCACCCCTCCACTTT. Its translation is CASSLGQGISPLHF. The rearrangement joins TRBV5-4 to TRBJ1-6; 7 bases agree with TRBD1. CDR3 length: 14 amino acids. V lost 0 bases, J lost 9 bases, and 3 bases stayed unmatched. The germline V gene has CDR1 SGHNT and CDR2 YYREEE (reference sequence).

This clone was picked up a small number of times. This chain joins TRBV4-1 and TRBJ1-5; tentatively, D is TRBD1 (6 bases). The CDR3 contains 14 residues. The V end lost 4 bases, the J end lost 5 bases, and 12 bases lay between the germline ends. Per germline, CDR1 MGHRA and CDR2 YSYEKL. The CDR3 reads CASSLNAGDQPQHF. The CDR3 nucleotides are TGCGCCAGCAGCCTGAACGCAGGGGATCAGCCCCAGCATTTT.